A selection of T cell receptor beta chains follows, all from one sample in a study of blood T cell repertoires in COVID-19. Generated by immunoSEQ multiplex PCR, the TCRdb table keeps only in-frame clones and is missing some. The profile shows about half a million clones, 89% of them singletons. The source material was peripheral blood. These receptors all stem from a man aged 18 to 30 with COVID-19, enrolled during active disease. The CDR3 runs from the conserved cysteine through the conserved F or W. A D gene is named only where the DNA matches it firmly. Size is stated for part of the rows, as once, few or many counts, or as a class when the clone is expanded.

clone_size	j_call	v_call	d_call	cdr3_aa	cdr3_nt
.	TRBJ1-5	TRBV14	TRBD1	CASSPGQGSNQPQHF	TGTGCCAGCAGCCCAGGACAGGGTAGCAATCAGCCCCAGCATTTT
.	TRBJ1-1	TRBV3-1/TRBV3-2	TRBD1	CASSRQGANTEAFF	TGTGCCAGCAGCCGACAGGGGGCGAACACTGAAGCTTTCTTT
.	TRBJ1-1	TRBV6-5	.	CASSTWVTGDTEAFF	TGTGCCAGCAGTACCTGGGTCACGGGGGACACTGAAGCTTTCTTT
.	TRBJ2-7	TRBV27	TRBD2	CASSSGLAGLDEQYF	TGTGCCAGCAGTTCGGGACTAGCGGGACTGGACGAGCAGTACTTC
.	TRBJ2-5	TRBV7-9	.	CGATREIQETQYF	TGTGGAGCGACCAGGGAAATTCAAGAGACCCAGTACTTC
.	TRBJ2-2	TRBV11-2	.	CASSPDRTGELFF	TGTGCCAGCAGCCCCGACAGGACCGGGGAGCTGTTTTTT
.	TRBJ2-6	TRBV6-4	.	CASSDSRGSGANVLTF	TGTGCCAGCAGTGACTCGAGGGGGTCTGGGGCCAACGTCCTGACTTTC
.	TRBJ1-1	TRBV6-4	.	CASSRSGAPNTEAFF	TGTGCCAGCAGTAGGAGTGGGGCGCCGAACACTGAAGCTTTCTTT
.	TRBJ2-2	TRBV6-5	TRBD2	CASSFSSGGSSGELFF	TGTGCCAGCAGTTTCTCTAGCGGAGGGAGCAGCGGGGAGCTGTTTTTT
once	TRBJ2-1	TRBV29-1	.	CSVRGYNEQFF	TGCAGCGTGAGGGGGTACAATGAGCAGTTCTTC
.	TRBJ1-1	TRBV19	TRBD1	CASRRQGENTEAFF	TGTGCCAGTAGGCGACAGGGTGAGAACACTGAAGCTTTCTTT
.	TRBJ2-7	TRBV24-1	.	CATTRPTPPYYEQYF	TGTGCCACCACTAGACCAACACCACCTTACTACGAGCAGTACTTC
.	TRBJ2-5	TRBV9	TRBD1	CASSALGTGTQETQYF	TGTGCCAGCAGCGCCCTCGGGACAGGTACACAAGAGACCCAGTACTTC
.	TRBJ1-3	TRBV3-1/TRBV3-2	.	CASSQPWGDSGNTIYF	TGTGCCAGCAGCCAACCCTGGGGAGACTCTGGAAACACCATATATTTT
.	TRBJ2-7	TRBV23-1	TRBD2	CASSQSGGLYEQYF	TGCGCCAGCAGTCAGAGCGGGGGGCTGTACGAGCAGTACTTC
.	TRBJ2-3	TRBV18	TRBD2	CASSPGGVAHTQYF	TGTGCCAGCTCACCGGGGGGGGTCGCCCATACGCAGTATTTT
.	TRBJ1-2	TRBV5-1	TRBD1	CASSPRTGINYGYTF	TGCGCCAGCAGCCCACGGACAGGAATTAACTATGGCTACACCTTC
.	TRBJ1-1	TRBV6-6	.	CASSYPTLGGDTEAFF	TGTGCCAGCAGTTACCCAACATTGGGGGGGGACACTGAAGCTTTCTTT
.	TRBJ2-1	TRBV11-3	.	CASSALLYNEQFF	TGTGCCAGCAGCGCCCTCCTATACAATGAGCAGTTCTTC
.	TRBJ2-5	TRBV9	TRBD2	CASSADRGGSGETQYF	TGTGCCAGCAGCGCGGACCGCGGGGGTTCGGGAGAGACCCAGTACTTC